Presented here are 27 T cell receptor beta chains from one specimen sequenced in a study of PD-1 blockade in classical Hodgkin lymphoma. Clones were read by immunoSEQ multiplex PCR, and TCRdb kept only the in-frame ones, dropping some. The sample gives 6,700 or so clones, about 78% of which show up once; approximately 3.6% is in the top ten. Each patient's relapse followed autologous stem cell transplantation, and brentuximab vedotin exposure varied. Magnetic negative selection was used to purify CD4+ T cells from PBMCs that had been thawed. This specimen consisted of CD4+ T cells from blood, obtained at baseline. The receptor set was obtained from a human donor with classical Hodgkin lymphoma.

The chain links TRBV7-3 to TRBJ2-5; D is perhaps TRBD2 (7 bases). Germline V gene data show CDR1 as SGHTA and CDR2 as FQGTGA. The CDR3 sequence is 15 residues long. V dropped 1 base and J dropped 5 bases, with 14 bases sitting between them. CDR3 bases: TGTGCCAGCAGCTTAAAGTCAGGGAGGGGGGAGACCCAGTACTTC. This gives the protein CASSLKSGRGETQYF. Variable domain in full (rest from reference TRBV7-3 and TRBJ2-5): GAGVSQTPSNKVTEKGKYVELRCDPISGHTALYWYRQSLGQGPEFLIYFQGTGAADDSGLPNDRFFAVRPEGSVSTLKIQRTERGDSAVYLCASSLKSGRGETQYFGPGTRLLVL.

This clone was counted between two and nine times. This chain joins TRBV5-4 and TRBJ1-2; D is unresolved. CDR1 SGHNT and CDR2 YYREEE come from the germline V gene (reference sequence). The CDR3 covers 12 residues. Trimming took 5 bases from V and 0 from J, leaving 5 bases between them. The CDR3 loop is CASSEANYGYTF. In DNA, the CDR3 is TGTGCCAGCAGTGAAGCTAACTATGGCTACACCTTC.

This clone has a handful of counts. The V call is TRBV9, the J call TRBJ1-1; the D is unclear. Per the germline V gene, CDR1 is SGDLS and CDR2 is YYNGEE. This CDR3 contains 13 residues. The germline V and J ends were trimmed by 0 bases and 4 bases, with 7 bases remaining between them. In DNA, the CDR3 is TGTGCCAGCAGCGTAGCCTGGAGCACTGAAGCTTTCTTT. It is translated as CASSVAWSTEAFF.

The chain employs TRBV11-2 and TRBJ2-5; 7 bases align to TRBD1. The CDR3 length is 14 residues. Germline CDR1 SGHAT, CDR2 FQNNGV. Losses at the gene ends were 5 bases for V and 3 bases for J; bases not matched to a gene: 6. CDR3 residues: CASSKGTVKETQYF. DNA of the CDR3: TGTGCCAGCAGCAAAGGGACAGTTAAAGAGACCCAGTACTTC.

The chain is built from TRBV5-6 and TRBJ1-2, with 7 bases matching TRBD1. The CDR3 has 17 residues. Looked up from germline, CDR1 is SGHDT and CDR2 is YYEEEE. The V segment lost 0 bases and the J segment 4 bases; nucleotides outside the gene matches: 12. CDR3 in amino acids: CASSLATGAASFYGYTF. CDR3 nucleotide sequence: TGTGCCAGCAGCTTGGCCACAGGGGCCGCTAGTTTCTATGGCTACACCTTC.

This chain connects TRBV27 to TRBJ1-1; 9 nucleotides agree with TRBD1. The germline V gene encodes CDR1 MNHEY and CDR2 SMNVEV (reference sequence). V lost 6 bases to trimming and J lost 0 bases; unmatched junction nucleotides: 5. This CDR3 is 15 amino acids long. The CDR3 loop is CASRLTGGVNTEAFF. DNA for the CDR3: TGTGCCAGCAGATTGACAGGGGGGGTGAACACTGAAGCTTTCTTT.

This clone has just a few counts. The CDR3 reads CASSPRQGQSSGANVLTF. The CDR3 nucleotides read TGTGCCAGCAGCCCCCGCCAGGGACAAAGCTCTGGGGCCAACGTCCTGACTTTC. The chain links TRBV9 to TRBJ2-6; weak D call: TRBD1 (6 bases). The CDR3 runs 18 residues. Looked up from germline, CDR1 is SGDLS and CDR2 is YYNGEE. V lost 4 bases and J lost 0, with 17 bases in between.

The chain has TRBV4-3 and TRBJ2-7; 10 nucleotides line up with TRBD2. This CDR3 is 16 amino acids long. CDR1 and CDR2 from the germline V gene are LGHNA and YSLEER. Trimming at V came to 3 bases and at J to 6 bases, leaving 11 bases not matched to a gene. The DNA of the CDR3 is TGCGCCAGCAGCCAGTGGACTAGCGGAGGGGGGGGCGAGCAGTACTTC. Its translation is CASSQWTSGGGGEQYF.

V usage is TRBV29-1 and J usage is TRBJ1-2; D gene unclear. Trimming took 6 bases from V and 6 from J, leaving 14 bases between them. Germline CDR1 reads SQVTM; CDR2 reads ANQGSEA. The CDR3 consists of 12 residues. The CDR3 is CSVSAAVDGYTF. The DNA of the CDR3 is TGCAGCGTCTCCGCGGCGGTCGATGGCTACACCTTC.

J is TRBJ1-4 and V is TRBV25-1; D possibly corresponds to TRBD1 (5 bases). There are 16 residues in the CDR3. Between the trimmed V and J ends, which lost 5 bases and 8 bases, there was a span of 21 bases. Germline CDR1 is MGHDK and CDR2 is SYGVNS. CDR3 DNA sequence: TGTGCCAGCAGTAGGTCGGTCGCAGGGCGGGAAGAAAAACTGTTTTTT. It encodes CASSRSVAGREEKLFF. Filled out from reference TRBV25-1 and TRBJ1-4, the complete variable domain reads EADIYQTPRYLVIGTGKKITLECSQTMGHDKMYWYQQDPGMELHLIHYSYGVNSTEKGDLSSESTVSRIRTEHFPLTLESARPSHTSQYLCASSRSVAGREEKLFFGSGTQLSVL.

The rearrangement uses TRBV11-2 and TRBJ2-3, with 9 bases aligning to TRBD1. From germline, CDR1 is SGHAT and CDR2 FQNNGV. CDR3 size: 16 residues. V gave up 6 bases and J gave up 4 bases; unmatched junction bases: 11. Written as DNA, the CDR3 is TGTGCCAGCAGGCCTAACAGGGGGCTCTTCTCAGATACGCAGTATTTT. Amino acid sequence: CASRPNRGLFSDTQYF. Full variable domain (rest looked up from reference TRBV11-2 and TRBJ2-3): EAGVAQSPRYKIIEKRQSVAFWCNPISGHATLYWYQQILGQGPKLLIQFQNNGVVDDSQLPKDRFSAERLKGVDSTLKIQPAKLEDSAVYLCASRPNRGLFSDTQYFGPGTRLTVL.

This clone has a handful of counts. The rearrangement links TRBV7-9 to TRBJ1-6, with 7 bases lining up with TRBD1. Losses at the gene ends were 5 bases for V and 11 bases for J; bases not matched to a gene: 6. CDR3 length: 13 amino acids. Germline CDR1 SEHNR, CDR2 FQNEAQ (reference sequence). In DNA form, the CDR3 reads TGTGCCAGCAGCGTGGGACAGTATACACCCCTCCACTTT. Amino acids: CASSVGQYTPLHF. The full variable domain, rest sourced from reference TRBV7-9 and TRBJ1-6, is DTGVSQNPRHKITKRGQNVTFRCDPISEHNRLYWYRQTLGQGPEFLTYFQNEAQLEKSRLLSDRFSAERPKGSFSTLEIQRTEQGDSAMYLCASSVGQYTPLHFGNGTRLTVT.

This chain connects TRBV7-2 to TRBJ2-7, with D possibly matching TRBD1 (6 bases). The CDR3 runs to 15 residues. Looked up from germline, CDR1 is SGHTA and CDR2 is FQGNSA. Trimming left V 8 bases short and J 7 bases short, with 24 bases between. In nucleotides, the CDR3 is TGTGCCAGCGGTCTTGCTGGGGGCTACGGGCGGGAGCAGTACTTC. Amino acid sequence: CASGLAGGYGREQYF. Filled out from reference TRBV7-2 and TRBJ2-7, the complete variable domain reads GAGVSQSPSNKVTEKGKDVELRCDPISGHTALYWYRQSLGQGLEFLIYFQGNSAPDKSGLPSDRFSAERTGGSVSTLTIQRTQQEDSAVYLCASGLAGGYGREQYFGPGTRLTVT.

Note on this clone: The junction differs from germline at one of its ends, possibly a read error. The chain has TRBV7-2 and TRBJ2-7; D not resolved. Looked up from germline, CDR1 is SGHTA and CDR2 is FQGNSA. The CDR3 is 16 amino acids. The CDR3 DNA sequence: TGTGCCAGCACCTTAGACTCTTTAAGCATAGTCTACGAGCAGTACTTC. It yields the protein CASTLDSLSIVYEQYF.

The rearrangement links TRBV2 to TRBJ2-6; D is tentatively TRBD1 or TRBD2 (5 bases each). This CDR3 has 17 residues. V dropped 6 bases and J dropped 1 base, with 16 bases sitting between them. Germline loops: CDR1 SNHLY, CDR2 FYNNEI. The CDR3 protein is CASRVGATQSGANVLTF. CDR3 bases: TGTGCCAGCAGGGTCGGGGCCACCCAATCTGGGGCCAACGTCCTGACTTTC.

The chain employs TRBV2 and TRBJ1-3, with D possibly being TRBD1 (5 bases). Germline V gene lookup returns CDR1 SNHLY and CDR2 FYNNEI. The V and J ends lost 6 bases and 0 bases respectively, with 12 bases between them. The CDR3 runs to 15 residues. The CDR3 nucleotides are TGTGCCAGCAGACCTCACAGGAGCTCTGGAAACACCATATATTTT. Translation: CASRPHRSSGNTIYF.

The chain carries TRBV7-3 and TRBJ2-2; D may be TRBD1 or TRBD2 (5 bases each). The CDR3 sequence is 18 residues long. CDR1 SGHTA and CDR2 FQGTGA come from the germline V gene. V was trimmed by 0 bases and J by 3 bases, leaving 17 bases between them. CDR3 coding DNA: TGTGCCAGCAGCTTAACAGATATAAGGGGACGCGACACCGGGGAGCTGTTTTTT. It translates to CASSLTDIRGRDTGELFF.

The chain is built from TRBV4-2 and TRBJ2-7; D remains ambiguous. Trimming took 0 bases from V and 4 from J, leaving 4 bases between them. The CDR3 extends over 12 amino acids. The germline V gene has CDR1 LGHNA and CDR2 YNFKEQ. The CDR3 sequence: CASSQDTYEQYF. The CDR3 nucleotides are TGTGCCAGCAGCCAAGATACATACGAGCAGTACTTC.

The V and J genes are TRBV2 and TRBJ1-5, with 11 nucleotides matching TRBD1. V gave up 8 bases and J gave up 6 bases; unmatched junction bases: 9. The CDR3 spans 15 residues. CDR1 and CDR2 (germline): SNHLY, FYNNEI. CDR3 sequence (DNA): TGTGCCAGCTCCCCCGGACAGGGGGCTAGTCAGCCCCAGCATTTT. Translated, it gives CASSPGQGASQPQHF.

The chain links TRBV6-1 to TRBJ1-3; a weak D match, TRBD1 (6 bases). The CDR3 length is 15 residues. Looked up from germline, CDR1 is MNHNS and CDR2 is SASEGT. Trimming stripped 11 bases from V and 4 bases from J, with 21 bases between. CDR3 coding DNA: TGTGCCCGCGGGGCGGGGGGGCTAAGAGGAAACACCATATATTTT. Translation: CARGAGGLRGNTIYF.

The chain uses TRBV19 and TRBJ1-6, with 8 nucleotides matching TRBD1. V shed 4 bases and J 7 bases; nucleotides not matched to a gene: 6. CDR1 is LNHDA, CDR2 SQIVND, per germline (reference sequence). The CDR3 covers 15 residues. CDR3 in DNA: TGTGCCAGTAGTAACCGGACAGGGTACAATTCACCCCTCCACTTT. Its translation: CASSNRTGYNSPLHF.

The CDR3 here is CASSFPGQGRNTIYF. The CDR3 DNA sequence: TGTGCCAGCAGCTTTCCGGGACAGGGAAGAAACACCATATATTTT. This chain joins TRBV11-2 and TRBJ1-3; 9 bases are a match to TRBD1. The length of the CDR3 is 15 residues. Per the germline V gene, CDR1 is SGHAT and CDR2 is FQNNGV. J was trimmed by 5 bases and V by 3 bases; bases with no gene match: 5.

The genes are TRBV6-5 and TRBJ1-6, with D perhaps TRBD1 (5 bases). The CDR3 runs to 15 residues. Germline values: CDR1 MNHEY, CDR2 SVGAGI. With 2 bases removed from V and 7 bases from J, the gap between germline ends came to 12 bases. CDR3 region: CASSYGAGTNSPLHF. The CDR3, as DNA: TGTGCCAGCAGTTACGGCGCAGGGACCAATTCACCCCTCCACTTT.

The V gene is TRBV12-5, the J gene TRBJ2-1; no firm D call. CDR1 is LGHNT, CDR2 FRNRAP, per germline. CDR3 size: 14 residues. V was shortened by 1 base and J by 2 bases, with 6 bases between the two germline ends. CDR3 residues: CASGLEGTYNEQFF. CDR3 DNA: TGTGCTAGTGGTTTGGAAGGGACCTACAATGAGCAGTTCTTC.

Concerning this clone itself: At one boundary the junction diverges from the germline segment, which might be a read error. V gene TRBV4-1 combines with J gene TRBJ2-1, with D hard to call. The CDR3 contains 16 residues. In germline, CDR1 is MGHRA, CDR2 YSYEKL. CDR3 amino acids: CASSHVNLVYYDEQFF. The CDR3, as DNA: TGCGCCAGCAGCCATGTTAACCTCGTCTACTACGATGAGCAGTTCTTC.

The chain is built from TRBV2 and TRBJ2-3; either TRBD1 or TRBD2 may fit D (6 bases each). CDR3 size: 17 residues. With 1 base removed from V and 9 bases from J, the gap between germline ends came to 23 bases. CDR1 is SNHLY and CDR2 is FYNNEI in the germline V gene. The CDR3 bases are TGTGCCAGCAGTGAAGGTCAGGGGCGAGGGGGGCCATTAACGCAGTATTTT. Its protein product is CASSEGQGRGGPLTQYF.

This sequence joins TRBV27 and TRBJ1-2, with D maybe TRBD1 (6 bases). This CDR3 is 18 amino acids long. Germline V gene data show CDR1 as MNHEY and CDR2 as SMNVEV (reference sequence). Trimming removed 6 bases at V and 1 base at J, with 24 bases between. DNA for the CDR3: TGTGCCAGCAGCCCTGATCCATGGGGGGCAGGTGATAACTATGGCTACACCTTC. Encoded protein: CASSPDPWGAGDNYGYTF.